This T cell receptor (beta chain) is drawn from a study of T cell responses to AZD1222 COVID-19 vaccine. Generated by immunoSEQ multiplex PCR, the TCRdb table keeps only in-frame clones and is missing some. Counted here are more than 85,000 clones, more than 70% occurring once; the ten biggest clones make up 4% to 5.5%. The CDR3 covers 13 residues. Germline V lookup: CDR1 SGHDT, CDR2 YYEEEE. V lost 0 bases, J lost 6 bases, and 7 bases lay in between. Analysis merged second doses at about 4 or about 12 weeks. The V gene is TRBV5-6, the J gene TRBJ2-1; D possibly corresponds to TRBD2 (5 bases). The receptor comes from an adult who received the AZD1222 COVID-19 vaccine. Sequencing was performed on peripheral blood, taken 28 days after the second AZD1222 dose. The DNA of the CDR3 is TGTGCCAGCAGCTTGGGGACTGTCAATGAGCAGTTCTTC. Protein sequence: CASSLGTVNEQFF.